A single TCR beta chain is shown here with its context. Its specificity is not known. Time point: pre-treatment baseline. These data are taken from a study of blood T cell dynamics during melanoma immunotherapy. Study-wide findings and caveats: Disease-control patients' PBMC repertoires became either more clonal or more diverse at W3.

Assay used: immunoSEQ multiplex PCR; TCRdb lists only in-frame clones, some missing. The data contain 8,000 to 11,000 clones, about 88% of them singletons. V gave up 0 bases and J gave up 0 bases, with 4 bases separating them. The CDR3 has 14 amino acids. Germline V gene data show CDR1 as SGHTS and CDR2 as YDEGEE. Here the sequenced sample was blood, taken from a patient treated with checkpoint blockade. The chain joins TRBV5-8 to TRBJ2-4; no reliable D call. The sequence came from a human donor with melanoma. CDR3 DNA: TGTGCCAGCAGCTTGGGAGGAGCCAAAAACATTCAGTACTTC. Encoded protein: CASSLGGAKNIQYF.